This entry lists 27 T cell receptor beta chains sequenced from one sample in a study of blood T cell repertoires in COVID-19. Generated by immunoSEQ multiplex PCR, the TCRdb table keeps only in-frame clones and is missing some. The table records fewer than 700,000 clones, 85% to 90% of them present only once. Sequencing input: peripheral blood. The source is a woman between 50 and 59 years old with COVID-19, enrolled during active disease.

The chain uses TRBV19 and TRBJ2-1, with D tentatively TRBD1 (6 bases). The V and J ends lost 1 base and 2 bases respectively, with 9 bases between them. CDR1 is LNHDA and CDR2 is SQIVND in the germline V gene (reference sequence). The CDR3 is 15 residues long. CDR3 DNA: TGTGCCAGTAGTATAGGGGGACAAACCTACAATGAGCAGTTCTTC. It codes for CASSIGGQTYNEQFF.

The CDR3 sequence: CASSYSGRDNNYGYTF. The CDR3, as DNA: TGTGCCAGCAGTTACTCGGGGAGGGACAATAACTATGGCTACACCTTC. V and J are TRBV6-5 and TRBJ1-2, with D possibly being TRBD1 (6 bases). The CDR3 runs to 16 residues. Germline lookup yields CDR1 MNHEY and CDR2 SVGAGI. With 0 bases removed from V and 1 base from J, the gap between germline ends came to 12 bases.

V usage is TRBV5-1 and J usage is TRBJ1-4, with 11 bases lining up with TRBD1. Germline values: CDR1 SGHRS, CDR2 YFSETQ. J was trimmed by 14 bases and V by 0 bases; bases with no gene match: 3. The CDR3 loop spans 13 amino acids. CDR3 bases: TGCGCCAGCAGCTTGGGCGGGGACAGGGGGCTGTTTTTT. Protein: CASSLGGDRGLFF.

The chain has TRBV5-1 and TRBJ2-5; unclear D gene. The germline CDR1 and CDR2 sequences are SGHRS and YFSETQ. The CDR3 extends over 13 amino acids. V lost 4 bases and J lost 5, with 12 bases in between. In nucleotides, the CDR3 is TGCGCCAGCAGCCCGAGAATCAGGGAGACCCAGTACTTC. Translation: CASSPRIRETQYF. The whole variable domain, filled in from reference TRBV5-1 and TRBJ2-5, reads KAGVTQTPRYLIKTRGQQVTLSCSPISGHRSVSWYQQTPGQGLQFLFEYFSETQRNKGNFPGRFSGRQFSNSRSEMNVSTLELGDSALYLCASSPRIRETQYFGPGTRLLVL.

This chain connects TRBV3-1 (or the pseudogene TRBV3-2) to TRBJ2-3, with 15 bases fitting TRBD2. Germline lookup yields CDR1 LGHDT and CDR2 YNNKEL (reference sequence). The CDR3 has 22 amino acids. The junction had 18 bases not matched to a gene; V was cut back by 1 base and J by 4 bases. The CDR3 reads CASSQVFGLAGGHRDEADTQYF. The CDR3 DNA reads TGTGCCAGCAGCCAAGTATTCGGACTAGCGGGGGGGCATCGGGATGAAGCAGATACGCAGTATTTT.

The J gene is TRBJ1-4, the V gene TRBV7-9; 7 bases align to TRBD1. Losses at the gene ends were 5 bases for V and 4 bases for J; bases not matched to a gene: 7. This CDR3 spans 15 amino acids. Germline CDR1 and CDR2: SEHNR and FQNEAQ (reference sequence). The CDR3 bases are TGTGCCAGCAGCCGACCGGGACAGCTTAATGAAAAACTGTTTTTT. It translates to CASSRPGQLNEKLFF. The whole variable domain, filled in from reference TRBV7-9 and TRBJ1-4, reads DTGVSQNPRHKITKRGQNVTFRCDPISEHNRLYWYRQTLGQGPEFLTYFQNEAQLEKSRLLSDRFSAERPKGSFSTLEIQRTEQGDSAMYLCASSRPGQLNEKLFFGSGTQLSVL.

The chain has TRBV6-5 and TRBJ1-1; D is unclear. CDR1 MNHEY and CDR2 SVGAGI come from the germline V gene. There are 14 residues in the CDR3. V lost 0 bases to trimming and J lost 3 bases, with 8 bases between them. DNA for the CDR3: TGTGCCAGCAGTTACTCGAGTGTATACACTGAAGCTTTCTTT. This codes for CASSYSSVYTEAFF.

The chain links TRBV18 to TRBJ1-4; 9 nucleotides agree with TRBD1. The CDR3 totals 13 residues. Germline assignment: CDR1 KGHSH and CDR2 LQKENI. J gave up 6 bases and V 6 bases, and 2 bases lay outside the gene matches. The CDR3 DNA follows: TGTGCCAGCTCTCGGGACAGGGATGAAAAACTGTTTTTT. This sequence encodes CASSRDRDEKLFF. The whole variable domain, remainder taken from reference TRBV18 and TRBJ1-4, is NAGVMQNPRHLVRRRGQEARLRCSPMKGHSHVYWYRQLPEEGLKFMVYLQKENIIDESGMPKERFSAEFPKEGPSILRIQQVVRGDSAAYFCASSRDRDEKLFFGSGTQLSVL.

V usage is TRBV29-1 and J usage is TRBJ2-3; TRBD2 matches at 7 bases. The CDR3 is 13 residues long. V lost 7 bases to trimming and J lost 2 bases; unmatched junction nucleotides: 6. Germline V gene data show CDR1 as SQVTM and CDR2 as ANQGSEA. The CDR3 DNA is TGCAGCGCTATTAGCGGGCCCACAGATACGCAGTATTTT. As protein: CSAISGPTDTQYF.

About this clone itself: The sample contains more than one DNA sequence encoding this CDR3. CDR3 region: CASSLGDFSGNTIYF. The DNA for the CDR3 is TGCGCCAGCAGCTTGGGGGACTTCTCTGGAAACACCATATATTTT. The chain employs TRBV5-1 and TRBJ1-3; D possibly corresponds to TRBD1 (5 bases). The V end lost 0 bases, the J end lost 0 bases, and 7 bases lay between the germline ends. Germline-derived CDR1 and CDR2 are SGHRS and YFSETQ. This CDR3 has 15 residues.

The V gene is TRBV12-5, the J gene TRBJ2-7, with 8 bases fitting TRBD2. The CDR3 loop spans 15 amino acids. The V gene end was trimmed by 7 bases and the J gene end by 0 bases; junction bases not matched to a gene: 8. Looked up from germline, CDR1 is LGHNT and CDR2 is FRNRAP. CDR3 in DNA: TGTGCTAGTGCCTTGGGACTAGGTTACTCCTACGAGCAGTACTTC. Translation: CASALGLGYSYEQYF.

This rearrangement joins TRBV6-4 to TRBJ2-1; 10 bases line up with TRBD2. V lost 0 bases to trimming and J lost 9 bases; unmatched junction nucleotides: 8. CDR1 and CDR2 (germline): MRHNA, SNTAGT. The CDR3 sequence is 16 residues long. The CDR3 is CASSDSPSGGESEQFF. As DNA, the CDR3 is TGTGCCAGCAGTGACTCACCTAGCGGGGGAGAGAGTGAGCAGTTCTTC.

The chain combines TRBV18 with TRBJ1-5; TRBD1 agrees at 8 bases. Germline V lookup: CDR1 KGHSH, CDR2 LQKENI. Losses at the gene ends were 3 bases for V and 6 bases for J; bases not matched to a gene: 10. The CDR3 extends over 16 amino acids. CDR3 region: CASSPLRQGRGQPQHF. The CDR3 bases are TGTGCCAGCTCACCTCTCCGACAGGGGAGAGGTCAGCCCCAGCATTTT.

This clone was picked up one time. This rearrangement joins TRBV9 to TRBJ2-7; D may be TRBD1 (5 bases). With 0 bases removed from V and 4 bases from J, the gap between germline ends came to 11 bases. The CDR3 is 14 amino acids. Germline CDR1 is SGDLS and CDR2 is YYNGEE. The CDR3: CASSVAGIGYEQYF. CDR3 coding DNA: TGTGCCAGCAGCGTAGCAGGGATCGGGTACGAGCAGTACTTC.

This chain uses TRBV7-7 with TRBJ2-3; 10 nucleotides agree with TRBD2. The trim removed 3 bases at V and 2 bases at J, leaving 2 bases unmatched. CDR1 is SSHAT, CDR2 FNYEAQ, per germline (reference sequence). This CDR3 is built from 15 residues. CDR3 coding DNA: TGTGCCAGCAGCTTCAGCGGGGGGGCCACAGATACGCAGTATTTT. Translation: CASSFSGGATDTQYF. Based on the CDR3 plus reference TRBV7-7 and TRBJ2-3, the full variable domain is GAGVSQSPRYKVTKRGQDVTLRCDPISSHATLYWYQQALGQGPEFLTYFNYEAQPDKSGLPSDRFSAERPEGSISTLTIQRTEQRDSAMYRCASSFSGGATDTQYFGPGTRLTVL.

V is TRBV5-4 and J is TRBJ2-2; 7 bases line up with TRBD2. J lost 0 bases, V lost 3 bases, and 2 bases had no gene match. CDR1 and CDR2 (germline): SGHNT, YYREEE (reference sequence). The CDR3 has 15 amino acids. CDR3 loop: CASSYRGANTGELFF. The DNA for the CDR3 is TGTGCCAGCAGCTATCGGGGGGCGAACACCGGGGAGCTGTTTTTT.

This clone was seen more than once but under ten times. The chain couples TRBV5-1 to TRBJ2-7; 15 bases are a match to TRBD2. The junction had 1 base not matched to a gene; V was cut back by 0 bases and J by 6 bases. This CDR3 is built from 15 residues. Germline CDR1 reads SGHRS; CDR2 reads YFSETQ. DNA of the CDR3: TGCGCCAGCAGCTTGGGGACTAGCGGGGGGGCCGAGCAGTACTTC. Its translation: CASSLGTSGGAEQYF. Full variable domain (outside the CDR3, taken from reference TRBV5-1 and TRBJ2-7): KAGVTQTPRYLIKTRGQQVTLSCSPISGHRSVSWYQQTPGQGLQFLFEYFSETQRNKGNFPGRFSGRQFSNSRSEMNVSTLELGDSALYLCASSLGTSGGAEQYFGPGTRLTVT.

The CDR3 sequence is CASSSAALTETYNSPLHF. The CDR3 coding sequence is TGTGCCAGCAGTTCCGCCGCTTTAACCGAGACCTATAATTCACCCCTCCACTTT. The gene calls are TRBV28 and TRBJ1-6; the D is unclear. Deletions cut 4 bases from V and 2 bases from J, with 18 bases between. Germline V CDR1 and CDR2: MDHEN, SYDVKM. The CDR3 has 18 amino acids.

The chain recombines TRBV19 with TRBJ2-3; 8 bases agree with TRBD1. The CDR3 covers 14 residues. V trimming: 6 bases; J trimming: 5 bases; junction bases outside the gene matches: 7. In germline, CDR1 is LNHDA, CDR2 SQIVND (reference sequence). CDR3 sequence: CASSPTGDKDTQYF. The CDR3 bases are TGTGCCAGTAGCCCGACAGGGGATAAAGATACGCAGTATTTT. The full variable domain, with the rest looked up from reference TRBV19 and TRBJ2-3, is DGGITQSPKYLFRKEGQNVTLSCEQNLNHDAMYWYRQDPGQGLRLIYYSQIVNDFQKGDIAEGYSVSREKKESFPLTVTSAQKNPTAFYLCASSPTGDKDTQYFGPGTRLTVL.

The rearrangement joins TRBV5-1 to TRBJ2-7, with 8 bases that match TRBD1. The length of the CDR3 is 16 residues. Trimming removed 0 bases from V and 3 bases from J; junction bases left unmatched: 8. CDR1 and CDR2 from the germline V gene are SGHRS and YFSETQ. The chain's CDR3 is CASSLDTGTGFYEQYF. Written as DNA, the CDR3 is TGCGCCAGCAGCTTGGATACCGGGACAGGCTTCTACGAGCAGTACTTC.

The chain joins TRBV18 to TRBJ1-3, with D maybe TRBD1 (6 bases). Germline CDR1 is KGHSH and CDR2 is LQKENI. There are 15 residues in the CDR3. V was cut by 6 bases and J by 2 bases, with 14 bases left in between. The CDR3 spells CASSPQGPPGNTIYF. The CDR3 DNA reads TGTGCCAGCTCTCCTCAGGGGCCGCCTGGAAACACCATATATTTT.

The CDR3 DNA follows: TGCGCCAGCAGCTCCGTGGCGGCGAATCGTGTTAACTATGGCTACACCTTC. This codes for CASSSVAANRVNYGYTF. The V call is TRBV5-1, the J call TRBJ1-2, with no clear D. Germline assignment: CDR1 SGHRS and CDR2 YFSETQ. V lost 3 bases to trimming and J lost 1 base, with 19 bases between them. The CDR3 is 17 residues long.

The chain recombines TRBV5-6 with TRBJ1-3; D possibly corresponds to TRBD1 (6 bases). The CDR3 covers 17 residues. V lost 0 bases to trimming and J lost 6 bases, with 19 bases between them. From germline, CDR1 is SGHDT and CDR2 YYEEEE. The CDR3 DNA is TGTGCCAGCAGCTTGGAAGGGGGTCCTAGGGACATAAACACCATATATTTT. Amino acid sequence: CASSLEGGPRDINTIYF.

In DNA form, the CDR3 reads TGTGCCAGCAGTGGCTTTGCGGGAGGCACAGATACGCAGTATTTT. Its protein is CASSGFAGGTDTQYF. The chain recombines TRBV25-1 with TRBJ2-3, with TRBD2 matching 7 bases. Germline CDR1 MGHDK, CDR2 SYGVNS. V shed 4 bases, J shed 1 base, and the junction held 5 bases outside the gene matches. The CDR3 length is 15 residues.

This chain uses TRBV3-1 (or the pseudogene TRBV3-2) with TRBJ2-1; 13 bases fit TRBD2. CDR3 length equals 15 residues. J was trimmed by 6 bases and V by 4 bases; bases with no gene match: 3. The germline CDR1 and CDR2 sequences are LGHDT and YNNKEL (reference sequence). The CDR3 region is CASSLTSGGANEQFF. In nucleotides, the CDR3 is TGTGCCAGCAGCCTCACTAGCGGGGGGGCCAATGAGCAGTTCTTC.

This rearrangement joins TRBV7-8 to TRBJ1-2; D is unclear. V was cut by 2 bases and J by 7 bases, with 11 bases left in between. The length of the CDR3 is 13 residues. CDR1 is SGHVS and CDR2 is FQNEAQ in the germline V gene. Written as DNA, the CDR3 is TGTGCCAGCAGCTTATCCCCTACGTCTGGCTACACCTTC. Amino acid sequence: CASSLSPTSGYTF. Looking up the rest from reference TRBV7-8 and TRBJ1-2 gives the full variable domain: GAGVSQSPRYKVAKRGQDVALRCDPISGHVSLFWYQQALGQGPEFLTYFQNEAQLDKSGLPSDRFFAERPEGSVSTLKIQRTQQEDSAVYLCASSLSPTSGYTFGSGTRLTVV.

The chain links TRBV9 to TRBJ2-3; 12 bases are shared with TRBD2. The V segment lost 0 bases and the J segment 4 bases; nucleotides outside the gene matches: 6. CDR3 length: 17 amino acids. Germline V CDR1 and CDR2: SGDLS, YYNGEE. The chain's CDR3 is CASSVGTSGGIPDTQYF. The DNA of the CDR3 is TGTGCCAGCAGCGTAGGAACTAGCGGGGGGATCCCAGATACGCAGTATTTT.